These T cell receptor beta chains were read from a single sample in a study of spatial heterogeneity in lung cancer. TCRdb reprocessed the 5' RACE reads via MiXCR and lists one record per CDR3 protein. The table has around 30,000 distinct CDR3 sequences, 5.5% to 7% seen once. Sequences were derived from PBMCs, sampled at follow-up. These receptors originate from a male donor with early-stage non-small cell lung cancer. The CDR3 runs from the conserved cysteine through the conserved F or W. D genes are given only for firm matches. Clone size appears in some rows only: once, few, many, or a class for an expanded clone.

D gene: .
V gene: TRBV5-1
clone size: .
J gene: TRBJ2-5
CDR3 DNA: TGCGCCAGCAGCTTGGCGGTCGGCAGACAAGAGACCCAGTACTTC
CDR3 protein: CASSLAVGRQETQYF

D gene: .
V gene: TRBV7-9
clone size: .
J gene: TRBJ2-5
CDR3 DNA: TGTGCCAGCAGCTTAAGTAGCGGCCAAGAGACCCAGTACTTC
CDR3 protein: CASSLSSGQETQYF

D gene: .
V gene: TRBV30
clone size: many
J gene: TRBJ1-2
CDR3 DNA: TGTGCCTGGAGTCCACAGGTAGTTGAAGGCTACACCTTC
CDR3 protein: CAWSPQVVEGYTF

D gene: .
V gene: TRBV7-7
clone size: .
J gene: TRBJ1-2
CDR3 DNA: TGTGCTAGCAGCTCCTCCAGTAACTATGGCTACACCTTC
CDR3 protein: CASSSSSNYGYTF

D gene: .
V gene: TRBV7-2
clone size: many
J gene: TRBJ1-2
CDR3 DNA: TGTGCCAGCAGCTTAGTGAGCTATGGCTACACCTTC
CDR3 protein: CASSLVSYGYTF

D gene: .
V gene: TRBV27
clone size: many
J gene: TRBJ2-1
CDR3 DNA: TGTGCCAGCAAGGGAGGCGGAAGCTCCTACAATGAGCAGTTCTTC
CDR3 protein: CASKGGGSSYNEQFF

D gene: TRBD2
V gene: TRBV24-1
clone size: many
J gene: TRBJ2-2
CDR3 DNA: TGTGCCACCAGTGATTGGGGGACTACGGCCGGGGAGCTGTTTTTT
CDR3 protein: CATSDWGTTAGELFF

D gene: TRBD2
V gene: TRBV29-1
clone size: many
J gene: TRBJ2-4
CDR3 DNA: TGCAGCGTTGAAGAGGCGAGTAGCGGGAAAAACATTCAGTACTTC
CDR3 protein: CSVEEASSGKNIQYF

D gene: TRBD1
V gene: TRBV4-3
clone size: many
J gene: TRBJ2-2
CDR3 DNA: TGCGCCAGCTGCCAGGGACAGGGGGCCAGCGGGGAGCTGTTTTTT
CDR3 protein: CASCQGQGASGELFF

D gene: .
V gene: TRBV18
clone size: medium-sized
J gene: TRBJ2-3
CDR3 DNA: TGTGCCAGCTCACCCCAGGAGGGCTCAGATACGCAGTATTTT
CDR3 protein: CASSPQEGSDTQYF

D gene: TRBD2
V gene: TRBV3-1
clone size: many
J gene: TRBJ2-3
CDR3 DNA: TGTGCCAGCAGCCTTGTTTCTAGCGGCGGGTCAGATACGCAGTATTTT
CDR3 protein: CASSLVSSGGSDTQYF

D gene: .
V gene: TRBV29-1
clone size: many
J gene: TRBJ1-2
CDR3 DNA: TGCAGCGTGGAAGCGGTCAGGGACTATGGCTACACCTTC
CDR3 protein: CSVEAVRDYGYTF

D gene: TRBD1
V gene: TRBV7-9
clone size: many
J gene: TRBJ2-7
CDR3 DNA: TGTGCCAGCAGCCGCCGGACAGGTGAGCAGTACTTC
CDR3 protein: CASSRRTGEQYF

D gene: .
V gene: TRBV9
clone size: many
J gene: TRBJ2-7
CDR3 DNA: TGTGCCAGCACCCGTGGAACCGGGGAACAGGAGGAGCAGTACTTC
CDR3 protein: CASTRGTGEQEEQYF

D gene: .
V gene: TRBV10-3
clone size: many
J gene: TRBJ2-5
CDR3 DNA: TGTGCCATCAGTGAACGGGATCAAGAGACCCAGTACTTC
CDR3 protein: CAISERDQETQYF

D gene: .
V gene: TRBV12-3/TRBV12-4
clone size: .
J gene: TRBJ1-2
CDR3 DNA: TGTGCCAGCAGTTTGGAAGGGGCCGGGAACTATGGCTACACCTTC
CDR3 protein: CASSLEGAGNYGYTF

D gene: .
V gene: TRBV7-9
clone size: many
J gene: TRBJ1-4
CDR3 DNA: TGTGCCAGCAGCGGAAAAGAAACAGGAATAGAGGAAAAACTGTTTTTT
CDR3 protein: CASSGKETGIEEKLFF

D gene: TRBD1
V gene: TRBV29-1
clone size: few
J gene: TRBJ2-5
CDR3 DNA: TGCAGCGTTGGCGGGACAGGGGGCGCGGAGACCCAGTACTTC
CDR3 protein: CSVGGTGGAETQYF

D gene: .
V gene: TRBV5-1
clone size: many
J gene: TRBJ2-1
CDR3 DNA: TGCGCCAGCAGCCCGAATGAGGACAGTTACAATGAGCAGTTCTTC
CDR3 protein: CASSPNEDSYNEQFF

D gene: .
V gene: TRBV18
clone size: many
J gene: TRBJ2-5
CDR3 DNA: TGTGCCAGCTCACCTGACGACAGTCAGTACTTC
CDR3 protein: CASSPDDSQYF

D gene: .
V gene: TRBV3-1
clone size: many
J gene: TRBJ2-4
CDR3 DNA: TGTGCCAGCAGCCCCTCGCTAGGAGCAGCGGTCGTGGAGTACTTC
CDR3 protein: CASSPSLGAAVVEYF

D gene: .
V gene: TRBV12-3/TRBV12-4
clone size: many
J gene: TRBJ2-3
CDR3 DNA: TGTGCCAGCAGTGAATGGACAGAGAGCACAGATACGCAGTATTTT
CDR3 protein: CASSEWTESTDTQYF

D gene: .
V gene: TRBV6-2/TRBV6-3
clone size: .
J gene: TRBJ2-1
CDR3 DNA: TGTGCCAGCAGCCCCGGGAGTCCCTCCTACAATGAGCAGTTCTTC
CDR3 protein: CASSPGSPSYNEQFF

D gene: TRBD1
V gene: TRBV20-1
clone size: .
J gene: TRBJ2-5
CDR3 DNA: TGCAGTGCCCGAGGGTCACAGGGGGTAGGGACCCAGTACTTC
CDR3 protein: CSARGSQGVGTQYF

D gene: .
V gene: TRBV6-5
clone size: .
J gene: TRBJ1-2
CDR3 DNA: TGTGCCAGCAGTTATGGAGGTGCCTATGGCTACACCTTC
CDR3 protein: CASSYGGAYGYTF

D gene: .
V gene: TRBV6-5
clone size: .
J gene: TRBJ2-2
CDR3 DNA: TGTGCCAGCAGTTATTCCTCCAGGGTCACCGGGGAGCTGTTTTTT
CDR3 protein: CASSYSSRVTGELFF

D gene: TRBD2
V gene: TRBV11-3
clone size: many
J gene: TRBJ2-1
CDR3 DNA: TGTGCCAGCAGCTTTAGCGGGACCGACAATGAGCAGTTCTTC
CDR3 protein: CASSFSGTDNEQFF

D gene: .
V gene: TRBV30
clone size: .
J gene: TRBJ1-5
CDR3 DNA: TGTGCCTGGAGTAGACCTGGGCAGCCCCAGCATTTT
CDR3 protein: CAWSRPGQPQHF

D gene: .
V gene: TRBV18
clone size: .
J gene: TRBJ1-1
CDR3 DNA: TGTGCCAGCTCCCCGGGACTTACTACGAACACTGAAGCTTTCTTT
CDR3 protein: CASSPGLTTNTEAFF

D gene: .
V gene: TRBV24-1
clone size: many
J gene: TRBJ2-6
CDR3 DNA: TGTGCCACCAGCCCCTCTGGGGCCAACGTCCTGACTTTC
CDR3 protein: CATSPSGANVLTF

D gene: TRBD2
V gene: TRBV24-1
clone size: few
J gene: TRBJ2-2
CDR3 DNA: TGTGCCACCAGTGAGGGAGGGGCGAACACCGGGGAGCTGTTTTTT
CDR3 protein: CATSEGGANTGELFF